This T cell receptor (beta chain) comes out of a study of relationships among human T cell subsets. From pooled CD4+ and CD8+ T cells, anti-CD45RA microbeads isolated naive plus transitional cells. From mRNA, alpha and beta CDR3 regions were amplified using semiquantitative ARM-PCR. Exponential amplification used communal superprimers after tagged nested gene-specific primers in ARM-PCR. TCRdb reanalysed the multiplex PCR reads using MiXCR and keeps one entry per CDR3 protein. Of over 7,000 distinct CDR3 sequences in the sample, about two thirds were seen once. The TCR sequence derives from a middle-aged man in good health. Sample: naive and transitional (CD45RA+) T cells sorted from blood.

The CDR3 region is CASSTRTGRGTEAFF. The CDR3 DNA follows: TGTGCCAGCAGCACCCGGACAGGGCGGGGCACTGAAGCTTTCTTT. The chain joins TRBV11-2 to TRBJ1-1, with 8 bases aligning to TRBD1. The CDR3 covers 15 residues. With 5 bases clipped from V and 4 bases from J, the junction kept 9 bases outside the gene matches. Germline V gives CDR1 SGHAT, CDR2 FQNNGV.